The clone carrying this TCR beta chain was seen many times. Its antigen is unidentified. A single record per CDR3 protein comes from TCRdb applying MiXCR to the reads. This sample has approximately 110,000 distinct CDR3 sequences, with under 55% found just once. This specimen comes from a study of T cell repertoires in cytomegalovirus infection. Across the whole study: Both a matching HLA type and CMV infection were indicated by public TCR beta signatures.

Study observations and caveats: The study found HLA-C-restricted CMV-specific TCR beta clonotypes dominating the ex vivo response.

Trimming took 5 bases from V and 9 from J, leaving 11 bases between them. The CDR3 loop spans 13 amino acids. The germline CDR1 and CDR2 sequences are SGHTA and FQGNSA. This sequence joins TRBV7-2 and TRBJ1-6; D not resolved. This specimen was CD8+ T cells from cultured PBMCs, taken from culture after CMV antigen stimulation. This sequence originates from a human donor in good health (CMV status not recorded). Some clones in this sample may be carry-over from other donors' samples. The CDR3 DNA reads TGTGCCAGCAGCCGGATTCCTTCTTCACCCCTCCACTTT. Encoded protein: CASSRIPSSPLHF.